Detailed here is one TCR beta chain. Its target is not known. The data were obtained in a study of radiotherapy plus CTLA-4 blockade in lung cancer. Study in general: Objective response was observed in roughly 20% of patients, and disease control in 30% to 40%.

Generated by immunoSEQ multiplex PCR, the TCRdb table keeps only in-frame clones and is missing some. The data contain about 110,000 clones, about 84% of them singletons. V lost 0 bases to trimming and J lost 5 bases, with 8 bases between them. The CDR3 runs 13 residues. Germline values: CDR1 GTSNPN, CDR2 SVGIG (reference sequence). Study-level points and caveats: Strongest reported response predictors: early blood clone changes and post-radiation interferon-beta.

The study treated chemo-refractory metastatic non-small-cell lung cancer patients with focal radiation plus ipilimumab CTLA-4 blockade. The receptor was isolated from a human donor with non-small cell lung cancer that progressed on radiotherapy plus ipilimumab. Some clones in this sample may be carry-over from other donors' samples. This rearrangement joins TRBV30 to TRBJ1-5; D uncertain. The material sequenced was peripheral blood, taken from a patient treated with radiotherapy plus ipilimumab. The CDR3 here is CAWSVRSDQPQHF. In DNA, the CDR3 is TGTGCCTGGAGTGTAAGGTCTGATCAGCCCCAGCATTTT. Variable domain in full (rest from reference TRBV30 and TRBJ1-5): SQTIHQWPATLVQPVGSPLSLECTVEGTSNPNLYWYRQAAGRGLQLLFYSVGIGQISSEVPQNLSASRPQDRQFILSSKKLLLSDSGFYLCAWSVRSDQPQHFGDGTRLSIL.